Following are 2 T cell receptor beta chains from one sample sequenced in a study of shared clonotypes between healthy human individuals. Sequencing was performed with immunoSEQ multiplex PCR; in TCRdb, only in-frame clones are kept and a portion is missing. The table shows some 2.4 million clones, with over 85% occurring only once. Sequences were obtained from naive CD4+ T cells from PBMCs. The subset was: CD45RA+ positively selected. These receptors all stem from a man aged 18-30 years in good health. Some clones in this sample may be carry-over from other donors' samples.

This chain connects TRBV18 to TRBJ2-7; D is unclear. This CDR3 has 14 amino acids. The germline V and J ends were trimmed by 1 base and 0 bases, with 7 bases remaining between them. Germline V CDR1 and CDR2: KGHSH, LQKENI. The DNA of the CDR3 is TGTGCCAGCTCACCACTGGGGAACTCCTACGAGCAGTACTTC. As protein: CASSPLGNSYEQYF.

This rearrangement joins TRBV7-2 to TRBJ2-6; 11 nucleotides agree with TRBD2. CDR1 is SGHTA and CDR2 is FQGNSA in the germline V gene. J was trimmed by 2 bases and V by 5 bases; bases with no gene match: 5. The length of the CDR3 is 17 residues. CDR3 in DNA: TGTGCCAGCAGCCTACTAGCGGGAGACCCTGGGGCCAACGTCCTGACTTTC. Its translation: CASSLLAGDPGANVLTF. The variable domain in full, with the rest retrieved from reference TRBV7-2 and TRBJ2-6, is GAGVSQSPSNKVTEKGKDVELRCDPISGHTALYWYRQSLGQGLEFLIYFQGNSAPDKSGLPSDRFSAERTGGSVSTLTIQRTQQEDSAVYLCASSLLAGDPGANVLTFGAGSRLTVL.